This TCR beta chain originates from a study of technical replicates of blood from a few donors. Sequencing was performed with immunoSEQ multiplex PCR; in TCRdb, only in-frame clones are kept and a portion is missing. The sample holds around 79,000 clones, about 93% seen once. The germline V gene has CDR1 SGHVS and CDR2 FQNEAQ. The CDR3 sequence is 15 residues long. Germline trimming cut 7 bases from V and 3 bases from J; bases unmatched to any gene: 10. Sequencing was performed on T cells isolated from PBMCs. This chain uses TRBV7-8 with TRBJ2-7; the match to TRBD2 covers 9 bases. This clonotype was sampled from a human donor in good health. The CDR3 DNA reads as TGTGCCAGCACCTTGTTGGCGGGAGGGGGCTACGAGCAGTACTTC. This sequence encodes CASTLLAGGGYEQYF.